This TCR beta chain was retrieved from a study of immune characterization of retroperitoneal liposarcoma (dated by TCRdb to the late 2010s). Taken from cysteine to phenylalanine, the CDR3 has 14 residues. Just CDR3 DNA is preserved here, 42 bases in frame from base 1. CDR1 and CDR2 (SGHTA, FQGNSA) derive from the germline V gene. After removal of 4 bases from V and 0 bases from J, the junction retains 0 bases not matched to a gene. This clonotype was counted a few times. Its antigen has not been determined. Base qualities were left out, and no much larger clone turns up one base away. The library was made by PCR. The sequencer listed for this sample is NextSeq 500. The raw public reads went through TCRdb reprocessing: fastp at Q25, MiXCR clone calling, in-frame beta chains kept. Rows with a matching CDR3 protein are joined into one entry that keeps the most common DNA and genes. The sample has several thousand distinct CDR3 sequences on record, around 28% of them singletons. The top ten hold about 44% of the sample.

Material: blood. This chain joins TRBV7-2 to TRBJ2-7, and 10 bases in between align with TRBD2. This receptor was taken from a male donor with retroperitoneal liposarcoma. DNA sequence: TGTGCCAGCAGCTGGACTAGCGGCTCCTACGAGCAGTACTTC. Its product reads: CASSWTSGSYEQYF.